These 22 T cell receptor beta chains were all obtained from the same sample, sequenced in a study of OX40 agonist ivuxolimab in advanced cancers. The method was immunoSEQ multiplex PCR; TCRdb's version includes in-frame clones alone and lacks a portion of them. In the table there are about 89,000 clones, about 88% of which are singletons. This specimen was CD4+ or CD8+ T cells sorted from blood, taken in a trial of the OX40 agonist ivuxolimab. Receptors were obtained from an adult with an advanced solid tumor such as melanoma, head and neck, liver or kidney cancer.

This clone appeared a single time. The chain has TRBV7-9 and TRBJ2-3; weak D call: TRBD2 (5 bases). Per germline, CDR1 SEHNR and CDR2 FQNEAQ (reference sequence). V gave up 3 bases and J gave up 14 bases, with 15 bases separating them. The CDR3 length is 12 residues. The CDR3 loop is CASSLDQIRGYF. Here the CDR3 DNA reads TGTGCCAGCAGCTTGGACCAGATACGGGGGTATTTT.

The V call is TRBV2, the J call TRBJ1-2; perhaps TRBD1 as D (6 bases). V was trimmed by 7 bases and J by 7 bases, leaving 16 bases between them. This CDR3 is 13 amino acids long. Per the germline V gene, CDR1 is SNHLY and CDR2 is FYNNEI. CDR3 sequence reads: CASNGQQTFGYTF. DNA of the CDR3: TGTGCCAGCAACGGACAGCAAACTTTTGGCTACACCTTC.

The V gene is TRBV4-2, the J gene TRBJ2-5; D is unclear. CDR3 length: 11 amino acids. V lost 4 bases and J lost 8, with 8 bases in between. Germline values: CDR1 LGHNA, CDR2 YNFKEQ. CDR3 residues: CASSLDHTQYF. Written as DNA, the CDR3 is TGTGCCAGCAGCCTAGACCACACCCAGTACTTC.

The gene calls are TRBV7-2 and TRBJ1-2; D is ambiguous. Germline loops: CDR1 SGHTA, CDR2 FQGNSA. The CDR3 is 15 residues long. V lost 1 base to trimming and J lost 7 bases, with 16 bases between them. The CDR3: CASSLDYGFSVGYTF. The DNA for the CDR3 is TGTGCCAGCAGCTTAGATTACGGGTTTTCCGTTGGCTACACCTTC.

This chain joins TRBV30 and TRBJ1-5; 7 bases are a match to TRBD1. J gave up 6 bases and V 1 base, and 3 bases lay outside the gene matches. This CDR3 has 13 residues. CDR1 and CDR2 from the germline V gene are GTSNPN and SVGIG (reference sequence). CDR3 loop: CAWSGGGSQPQHF. CDR3 DNA sequence: TGTGCCTGGAGTGGAGGGGGCAGTCAGCCCCAGCATTTT. Full variable domain (outside the CDR3, taken from reference TRBV30 and TRBJ1-5): SQTIHQWPATLVQPVGSPLSLECTVEGTSNPNLYWYRQAAGRGLQLLFYSVGIGQISSEVPQNLSASRPQDRQFILSSKKLLLSDSGFYLCAWSGGGSQPQHFGDGTRLSIL.

This chain joins TRBV29-1 and TRBJ2-5; 7 nucleotides line up with TRBD2. Unmatched junction bases numbered 28, after V lost 6 bases and J lost 9 bases. The germline CDR1 and CDR2 sequences are SQVTM and ANQGSEA. The CDR3 runs to 18 residues. The CDR3 DNA follows: TGCAGCGTCACCCAAGGGGTGCAGGCTAGCGGCCCTACAGGTCCCCAGTACTTC. As protein: CSVTQGVQASGPTGPQYF.

This chain joins TRBV27 and TRBJ2-3; weak D call: TRBD1 (5 bases). CDR3 length equals 15 residues. CDR1 MNHEY and CDR2 SMNVEV come from the germline V gene (reference sequence). V shed 3 bases and J shed 0 bases, with 10 bases lying between them. For the CDR3, the DNA is TGTGCCAGCAGTTTCCGACAGACTAGCACAGATACGCAGTATTTT. It encodes CASSFRQTSTDTQYF.

A remark on this clone: At one end the junction does not follow the germline gene, possibly because of a read error. The chain is built from TRBV7-9 and TRBJ1-4; possibly TRBD1 for D (6 bases). The CDR3 has 11 amino acids. From germline, CDR1 is SEHNR and CDR2 FQNEAQ (reference sequence). The CDR3 protein is CASSSLGDRIF. Here the CDR3 DNA reads TGTGCCAGCAGCTCCCTAGGAGACAGGATCTTT.

The chain combines TRBV21-1 with TRBJ1-4. TRBV21-1 represents a pseudogene. The CDR3 runs to 14 residues. CDR3 sequence (DNA): TGTGCCAGCAGCAAAAGGGACTGTGGGGAAAAACTGTTTTTT. Amino acids: CASSKRDCGEKLFF.

V is TRBV6-1 and J is TRBJ1-1; 7 nucleotides agree with TRBD1. From germline, CDR1 is MNHNS and CDR2 SASEGT. The CDR3 covers 15 residues. The V segment lost 4 bases and the J segment 0 bases; nucleotides outside the gene matches: 5. DNA for the CDR3: TGTGCCAGCAGTGGAGGGACAGCCGTGAACACTGAAGCTTTCTTT. Its protein is CASSGGTAVNTEAFF.

CDR3 loop: CASSEKPSSGANVLTF. The CDR3 coding sequence is TGTGCCAGCAGTGAAAAACCCTCGTCTGGGGCCAACGTCCTGACTTTC. The gene calls are TRBV6-1 and TRBJ2-6; D gene ambiguous. There are 16 residues in the CDR3. The V end was cut by 2 bases, the J end by 1 base, with 9 bases between. The germline V gene has CDR1 MNHNS and CDR2 SASEGT.

This clone was seen a single time. The chain carries TRBV27 and TRBJ2-1, with a tentative D call TRBD2 (6 bases). This CDR3 spans 16 amino acids. V dropped 5 bases and J dropped 8 bases, with 22 bases sitting between them. Per germline, CDR1 MNHEY and CDR2 SMNVEV (reference sequence). CDR3 sequence (DNA): TGTGCCAGCAGTCCAAAAGTTCGCGGGGTATTCGATGAGCAGTTCTTC. Amino acid sequence: CASSPKVRGVFDEQFF.

The gene calls are TRBV10-3 and TRBJ1-2; the D gene is possibly TRBD1 (6 bases). Germline V gene lookup returns CDR1 ENHRY and CDR2 SYGVKD. The CDR3 is 15 amino acids. V gave up 6 bases and J gave up 6 bases, with 20 bases separating them. CDR3 nucleotides: TGTGCCATCAGGAGTCAACAGGGAAATCGCGATGGCTACACCTTC. This encodes CAIRSQQGNRDGYTF.

The chain joins TRBV11-2 to TRBJ2-2; TRBD2 agrees at 9 bases. Germline lookup yields CDR1 SGHAT and CDR2 FQNNGV. Losses at the gene ends were 2 bases for V and 3 bases for J; bases not matched to a gene: 1. CDR3 size: 15 residues. The CDR3: CASSLKRGDTGELFF. As DNA, the CDR3 is TGTGCCAGCAGCTTAAAGCGGGGGGACACCGGGGAGCTGTTTTTT.

This clone was counted once. The genes are TRBV5-1 and TRBJ1-4, with 9 bases aligning to TRBD1. Germline values: CDR1 SGHRS, CDR2 YFSETQ. J was trimmed by 2 bases and V by 3 bases; bases with no gene match: 14. The CDR3 spans 19 residues. The CDR3 protein is CASSSQSPGQGFTNEKLFF. CDR3 coding DNA: TGCGCCAGCAGCTCCCAATCCCCCGGACAGGGGTTCACTAATGAAAAACTGTTTTTT.

The V and J genes are TRBV27 and TRBJ2-5; TRBD1 aligns across 9 bases. This CDR3 spans 14 amino acids. V lost 9 bases, J lost 5 bases, and 10 bases stayed unmatched. Germline lookup yields CDR1 MNHEY and CDR2 SMNVEV (reference sequence). In DNA form, the CDR3 reads TGTGCCAGTCGTCAGGCGGGACAGGGTGAGACCCAGTACTTC. This codes for CASRQAGQGETQYF.

The chain has TRBV11-3 and TRBJ1-1; D unresolved. Germline loops: CDR1 SGHNT, CDR2 YENEEA. CDR3 size: 16 residues. Trimming pared 5 bases from V and 4 bases from J, leaving 20 bases between. CDR3 in amino acids: CASSKGRISRPTEAFF. The CDR3 nucleotides are TGTGCCAGCAGCAAAGGCAGGATCTCTCGTCCCACTGAAGCTTTCTTT.

This chain connects TRBV2 to TRBJ1-5; no firm D call. This CDR3 is 11 amino acids long. The germline V and J ends were trimmed by 6 bases and 3 bases, with 3 bases remaining between them. Germline V gene sequence: CDR1 SNHLY, CDR2 FYNNEI. This chain's CDR3 is CASRLNQPQHF. The CDR3 nucleotides read TGTGCCAGCAGGCTCAATCAGCCCCAGCATTTT. The full variable domain, in which reference TRBV2 and TRBJ1-5 provide the parts outside the CDR3, is EPEVTQTPSHQVTQMGQEVILRCVPISNHLYFYWYRQILGQKVEFLVSFYNNEISEKSEIFDDQFSVERPDGSNFTLKIRSTKLEDSAMYFCASRLNQPQHFGDGTRLSIL.

CDR3 in amino acids: CASSLSRGNGNQPQHF. In DNA, the CDR3 is TGTGCCAGCAGCTTGTCGCGGGGAAATGGCAATCAGCCCCAGCATTTT. The gene calls are TRBV5-5 and TRBJ1-5; the D is unclear. Per the germline V gene, CDR1 is SGHKS and CDR2 is YYEKEE (reference sequence). Trimming pared 1 base from V and 2 bases from J, leaving 13 bases between. CDR3 length equals 16 residues.

This rearrangement joins TRBV5-1 to TRBJ1-2, with D perhaps matching TRBD1 (5 bases). CDR3 length: 15 amino acids. Trimming stripped 0 bases from V and 8 bases from J, with 17 bases between. Germline lookup yields CDR1 SGHRS and CDR2 YFSETQ. CDR3 DNA: TGCGCCAGCAGCTTGGCGGGCAGGGCGAGGGACGGCTACACCTTC. The encoded protein is CASSLAGRARDGYTF. The whole variable domain, remainder taken from reference TRBV5-1 and TRBJ1-2, is KAGVTQTPRYLIKTRGQQVTLSCSPISGHRSVSWYQQTPGQGLQFLFEYFSETQRNKGNFPGRFSGRQFSNSRSEMNVSTLELGDSALYLCASSLAGRARDGYTFGSGTRLTVV.

The chain employs TRBV14 and TRBJ2-7; D might be TRBD1 (6 bases). Germline assignment: CDR1 SGHDN and CDR2 FVKESK. V lost 4 bases and J lost 0, with 13 bases in between. The length of the CDR3 is 15 residues. CDR3 nucleotides: TGTGCCAGCAGCCCACAACAGGGCAACTCCTACGAGCAGTACTTC. It encodes CASSPQQGNSYEQYF.

This clone occurred once. J is TRBJ2-7 and V is TRBV5-1; 13 bases agree with TRBD2. The CDR3 has 16 amino acids. V was clipped by 5 bases and J by 2 bases; unmatched bases: 7. Germline V gene sequence: CDR1 SGHRS, CDR2 YFSETQ. CDR3 residues: CASRPPGTSGTYEQYF. The CDR3 DNA reads TGCGCCAGCAGACCGCCCGGGACTAGCGGGACCTACGAGCAGTACTTC.